This TCR beta chain was obtained from a study of Tregs in tolerant kidney transplant recipients. Assay: immunoSEQ multiplex PCR; the TCRdb copy retains only in-frame clones and omits some. This sample has roughly 68,000 clones; roughly 84% occur once, and the top ten carry about 4.5%. Worth noting for this clone: Its antigen is not known.

V trimming: 3 bases; J trimming: 0 bases; junction bases outside the gene matches: 6. Germline V CDR1 and CDR2: SGHRS, YFSETQ. There are 16 residues in the CDR3. Study-level results: The most relevant donor-specific Treg TCRbeta repertoire apparently came from expansion with activated donor B cells. Biological reproducibility was not directly addressed in this study.

CD4+CD25+CD127- Tregs, CD4+CD25- non-Tregs, CD4 and CD8 cells were sorted. The specimen sequenced was CD4+ T cells from blood. The TCR originated in a human donor in good health. The rearrangement links TRBV5-1 to TRBJ2-3; 8 nucleotides align to TRBD2. CDR3 amino acids: CASSYGLADSTDTQYF. The CDR3 region has the DNA TGCGCCAGCAGCTACGGACTAGCTGATAGCACAGATACGCAGTATTTT.